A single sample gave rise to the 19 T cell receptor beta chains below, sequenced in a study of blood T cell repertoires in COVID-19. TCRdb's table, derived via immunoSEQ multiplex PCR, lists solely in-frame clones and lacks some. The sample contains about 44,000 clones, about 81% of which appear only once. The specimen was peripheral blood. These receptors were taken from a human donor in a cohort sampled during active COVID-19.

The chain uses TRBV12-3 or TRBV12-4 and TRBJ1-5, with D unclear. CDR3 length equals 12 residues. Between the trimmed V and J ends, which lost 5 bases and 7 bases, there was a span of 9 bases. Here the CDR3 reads CASSQSQQPQHF. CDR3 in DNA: TGTGCCAGCAGTCAATCGCAGCAGCCCCAGCATTTT.

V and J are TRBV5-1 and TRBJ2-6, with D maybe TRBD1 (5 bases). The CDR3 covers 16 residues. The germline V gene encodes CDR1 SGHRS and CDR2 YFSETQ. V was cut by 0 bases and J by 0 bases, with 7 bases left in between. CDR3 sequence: CASSLDGASGANVLTF. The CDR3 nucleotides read TGCGCCAGCAGCTTGGATGGGGCCTCTGGGGCCAACGTCCTGACTTTC.

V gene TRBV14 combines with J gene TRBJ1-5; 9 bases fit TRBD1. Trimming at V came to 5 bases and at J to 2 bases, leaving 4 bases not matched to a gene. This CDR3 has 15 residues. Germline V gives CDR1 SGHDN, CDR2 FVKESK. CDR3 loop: CASSATGGGNQPQHF. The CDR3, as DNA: TGTGCCAGCAGCGCCACAGGGGGCGGCAATCAGCCCCAGCATTTT. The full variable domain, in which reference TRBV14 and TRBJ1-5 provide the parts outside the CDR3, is EAGVTQFPSHSVIEKGQTVTLRCDPISGHDNLYWYRRVMGKEIKFLLHFVKESKQDESGMPNNRFLAERTGGTYSTLKVQPAELEDSGVYFCASSATGGGNQPQHFGDGTRLSIL.

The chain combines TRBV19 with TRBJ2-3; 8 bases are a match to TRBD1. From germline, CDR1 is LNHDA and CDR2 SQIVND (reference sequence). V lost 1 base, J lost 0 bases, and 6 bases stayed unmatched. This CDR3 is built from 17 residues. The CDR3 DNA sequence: TGTGCCAGTAGTATAGCTCCGGGACAGGTCAGCACAGATACGCAGTATTTT. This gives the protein CASSIAPGQVSTDTQYF.

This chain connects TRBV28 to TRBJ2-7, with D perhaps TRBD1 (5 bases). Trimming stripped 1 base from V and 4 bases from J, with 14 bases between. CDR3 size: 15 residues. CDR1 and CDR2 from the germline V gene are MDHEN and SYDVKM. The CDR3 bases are TGTGCCAGCAGTTTATCAGCAGGGTTCCTTTACGAGCAGTACGTC. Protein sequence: CASSLSAGFLYEQYV.

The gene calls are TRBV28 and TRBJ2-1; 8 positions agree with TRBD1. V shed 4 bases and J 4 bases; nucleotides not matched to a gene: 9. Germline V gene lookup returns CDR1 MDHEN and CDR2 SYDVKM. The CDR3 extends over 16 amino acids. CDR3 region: CASSSPRDRQYNEQFF. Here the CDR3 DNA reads TGTGCCAGCAGTTCCCCCCGGGACAGGCAATACAATGAGCAGTTCTTC.

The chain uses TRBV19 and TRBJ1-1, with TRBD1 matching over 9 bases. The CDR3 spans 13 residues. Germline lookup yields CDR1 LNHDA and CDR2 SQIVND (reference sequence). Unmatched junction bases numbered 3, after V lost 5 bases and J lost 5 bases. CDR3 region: CASSFGQGTEAFF. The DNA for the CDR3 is TGTGCCAGTAGTTTTGGACAGGGGACTGAAGCTTTCTTT.

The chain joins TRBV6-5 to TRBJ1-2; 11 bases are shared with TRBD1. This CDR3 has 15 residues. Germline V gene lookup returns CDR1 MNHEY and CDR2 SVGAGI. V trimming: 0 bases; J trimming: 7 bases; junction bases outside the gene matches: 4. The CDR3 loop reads CASSYSGQGASGYTF. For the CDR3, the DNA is TGTGCCAGCAGTTACTCCGGACAGGGGGCGTCTGGCTACACCTTC.

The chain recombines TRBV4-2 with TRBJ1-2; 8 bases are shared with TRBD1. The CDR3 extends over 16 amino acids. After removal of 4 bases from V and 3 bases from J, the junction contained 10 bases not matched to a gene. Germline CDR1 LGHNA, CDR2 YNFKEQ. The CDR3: CASSRQGAGIDYGYTF. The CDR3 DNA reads TGTGCCAGCAGCCGGCAGGGGGCTGGGATAGACTATGGCTACACCTTC.

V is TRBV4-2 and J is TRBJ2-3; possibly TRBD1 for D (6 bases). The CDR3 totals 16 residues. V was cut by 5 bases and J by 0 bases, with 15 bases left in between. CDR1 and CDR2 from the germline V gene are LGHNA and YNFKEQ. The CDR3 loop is CASSSTQGSSTDTQYF. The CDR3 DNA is TGTGCCAGCAGCTCCACCCAGGGGTCTAGCACAGATACGCAGTATTTT.

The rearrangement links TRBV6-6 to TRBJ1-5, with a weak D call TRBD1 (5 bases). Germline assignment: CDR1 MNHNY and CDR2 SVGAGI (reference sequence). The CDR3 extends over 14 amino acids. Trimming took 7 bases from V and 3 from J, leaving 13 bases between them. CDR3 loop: CASKKTVNNQPQHF. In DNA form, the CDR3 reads TGTGCCAGCAAAAAGACAGTAAACAATCAGCCCCAGCATTTT.

The CDR3 sequence: CASGKTGAYEQYF. The CDR3 DNA sequence: TGCGCCAGCGGCAAAACAGGTGCCTACGAGCAGTACTTC. The chain links TRBV5-1 to TRBJ2-7; D may be TRBD1 (5 bases). Trimming left V 7 bases short and J 2 bases short, with 13 bases between. The CDR3 is 13 residues long. Germline values: CDR1 SGHRS, CDR2 YFSETQ.

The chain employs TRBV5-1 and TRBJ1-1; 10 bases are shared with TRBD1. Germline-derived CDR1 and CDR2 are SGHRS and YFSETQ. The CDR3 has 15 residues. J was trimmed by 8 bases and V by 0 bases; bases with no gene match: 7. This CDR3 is CASSLDATGGLEAFF. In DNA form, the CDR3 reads TGCGCCAGCAGCTTGGACGCGACAGGGGGCCTGGAAGCTTTCTTT.

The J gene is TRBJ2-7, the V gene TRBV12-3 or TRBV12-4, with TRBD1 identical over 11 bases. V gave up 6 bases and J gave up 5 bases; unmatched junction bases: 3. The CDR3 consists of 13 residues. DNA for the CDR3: TGTGCCAGCAGCTGGACAGGGGGCCACGAGCAGTACTTC. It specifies CASSWTGGHEQYF.

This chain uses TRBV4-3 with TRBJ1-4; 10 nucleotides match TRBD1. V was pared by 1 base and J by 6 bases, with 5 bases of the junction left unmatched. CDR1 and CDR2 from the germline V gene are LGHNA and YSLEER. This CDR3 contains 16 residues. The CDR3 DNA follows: TGCGCCAGCAGCCAAGCCCCGGGACAGGGGTATGAAAAACTGTTTTTT. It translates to CASSQAPGQGYEKLFF.

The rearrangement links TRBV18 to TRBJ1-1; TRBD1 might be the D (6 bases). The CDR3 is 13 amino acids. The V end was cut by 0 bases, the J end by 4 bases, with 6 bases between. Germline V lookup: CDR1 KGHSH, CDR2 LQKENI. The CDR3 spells CASSPPDSTEAFF. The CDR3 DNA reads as TGTGCCAGCTCACCACCGGACAGCACTGAAGCTTTCTTT.

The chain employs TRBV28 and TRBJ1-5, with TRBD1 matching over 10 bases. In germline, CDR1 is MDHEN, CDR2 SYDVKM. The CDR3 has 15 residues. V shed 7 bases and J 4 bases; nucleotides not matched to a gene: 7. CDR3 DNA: TGTGCCAGCATCGGACAGGGGGTACCTAATCAGCCCCAGCATTTT. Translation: CASIGQGVPNQPQHF.

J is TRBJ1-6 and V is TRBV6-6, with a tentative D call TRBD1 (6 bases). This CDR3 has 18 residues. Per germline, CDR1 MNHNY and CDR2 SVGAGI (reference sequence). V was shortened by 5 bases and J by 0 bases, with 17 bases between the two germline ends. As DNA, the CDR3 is TGTGCCAGCAGTCGAGGGGGGGCGCAAAGCTCCTATAATTCACCCCTCCACTTT. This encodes CASSRGGAQSSYNSPLHF.

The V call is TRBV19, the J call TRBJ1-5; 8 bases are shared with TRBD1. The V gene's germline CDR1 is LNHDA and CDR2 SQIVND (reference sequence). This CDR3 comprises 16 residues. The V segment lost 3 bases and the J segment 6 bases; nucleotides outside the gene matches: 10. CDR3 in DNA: TGTGCCAGTAGTATTCCTACCACAGGGGGAAGTCAGCCCCAGCATTTT. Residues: CASSIPTTGGSQPQHF.